Each of the 8 T cell receptor beta chains below was sequenced from the same sample in a study of T cells after yellow fever vaccination. TCRdb called the 5' RACE reads again in MiXCR, with one record for every CDR3 protein. This sample has roughly 340,000 distinct CDR3 sequences, with under 5% found just once. The sample in question was PBMCs, obtained 5 days after the yellow fever booster vaccination. These receptors were taken from a man younger than 35 who received the YFV17D yellow fever vaccine.

This clonotype was found a few times. The chain couples TRBV13 to TRBJ1-1, with D hard to call. The CDR3 has 12 residues. Trimming took 1 base from V and 8 from J, leaving 8 bases between them. Germline lookup yields CDR1 PRHDT and CDR2 FYEKMQ (reference sequence). The CDR3 DNA is TGTGCCAGCAGCTTAGAGATGCAGGAAGCTTTCTTT. Its translation is CASSLEMQEAFF.

This clonotype has a handful of counts. The chain recombines TRBV6-2 or TRBV6-3 with TRBJ2-3, with a weak D call TRBD2 (6 bases). The germline V gene encodes CDR1 MNHEY and CDR2 SVGEGT. V lost 7 bases and J lost 0, with 11 bases in between. The CDR3 is made up of 14 amino acids. CDR3 sequence reads: CASINGGSTDTQYF. CDR3 sequence (DNA): TGTGCCAGCATCAACGGGGGAAGCACAGATACGCAGTATTTT.

A word on this clonotype: A much larger clone lies one base from this, so it may be a read error. This chain uses TRBV12-3 or TRBV12-4 with TRBJ2-1, with 9 nucleotides matching TRBD1. CDR3 length: 16 residues. CDR3 residues: CASSLEDRGTYNEQFF. Here the CDR3 DNA reads TGTGCTTCCAGTCTAGAGGACAGGGGAACCTACAATGAGCAGTTCTTC.

The rearrangement uses TRBV5-1 and TRBJ2-7; D gene uncertain. CDR1 and CDR2 from the germline V gene are SGHRS and YFSETQ. Trimming pared 0 bases from V and 1 base from J, leaving 11 bases between. The CDR3 spans 15 residues. Written as DNA, the CDR3 is TGCGCCAGCAGCTTGGCCGGCGACGGATCCTACGAGCAGTACTTC. This codes for CASSLAGDGSYEQYF.

This clonotype was found many times. The chain is built from TRBV18 and TRBJ1-3; D is unresolved. CDR3 length equals 14 residues. Germline loops: CDR1 KGHSH, CDR2 LQKENI. The V end lost 2 bases, the J end lost 4 bases, and 9 bases lay between the germline ends. CDR3 amino acids: CASSPGSVGNTIYF. DNA of the CDR3: TGTGCCAGCTCACCAGGGTCCGTCGGAAACACCATATATTTT.

This chain uses TRBV27 with TRBJ1-1; 7 nucleotides match TRBD1. The V gene end was trimmed by 6 bases and the J gene end by 2 bases; junction bases not matched to a gene: 9. Germline values: CDR1 MNHEY, CDR2 SMNVEV (reference sequence). This CDR3 comprises 15 residues. The CDR3 DNA is TGTGCCAGCAGAAAACAGGGGAGGCTCAACACTGAAGCTTTCTTT. Residues: CASRKQGRLNTEAFF.

This chain connects TRBV20-1 to TRBJ2-5, with D perhaps TRBD2 (5 bases). V gave up 8 bases and J gave up 1 base, with 17 bases separating them. Germline-derived CDR1 and CDR2 are DFQATT and SNEGSKA (reference sequence). The CDR3 runs 14 residues. As DNA, the CDR3 is TGCAGTAGTTTGTCCGGGAATCTCCAAGAGACCCAGTACTTC. Protein product: CSSLSGNLQETQYF.

This clonotype was seen many times. The rearrangement joins TRBV6-2 or TRBV6-3 to TRBJ2-2; the D is unclear. Germline CDR1 MNHEY, CDR2 SVGEGT. The ends were cut back, 3 bases at V and 6 bases at J, with 5 bases in the middle. This CDR3 is built from 12 residues. Here the CDR3 reads CASSYLAGELFF. In nucleotides, the CDR3 is TGTGCCAGCAGTTATTTGGCCGGGGAGCTGTTTTTT.